This T cell receptor (beta chain) derives from a study of T cell repertoires in cytomegalovirus infection. The overall study: The authors used CMV epitopes that were HLA-C-restricted (recently identified) and HLA-B-restricted (well studied). Both CMV infection and a matching HLA type were indicated by public TCR beta signatures.

General study findings and limits: HLA-C-restricted CMV-specific TCR beta clonotypes prevailed in the ex vivo response.

V lost 5 bases, J lost 3 bases, and 0 bases stayed unmatched. Per germline, CDR1 SGHNT and CDR2 YENEEA. The CDR3 loop spans 13 amino acids. Each CDR3 protein gets one entry after TCRdb re-called the reads with MiXCR. The data contain over 250,000 distinct CDR3 sequences, 22% of them seen just once; the ten biggest clones take up roughly a fifth. This clonotype was seen at least ten times. What it recognizes is unknown. This sequence joins TRBV11-3 and TRBJ2-2; 7 nucleotides line up with TRBD2. The sequences come from cultured PBMCs, collected from culture after CMV antigen stimulation. The sequence was obtained from a human donor in good health (CMV status not recorded). Some clones in this sample may be carry-over from other donors' samples. CDR3 residues: CASSRGDTGELFF. Written as DNA, the CDR3 is TGTGCCAGCAGCCGGGGGGACACCGGGGAGCTGTTTTTT. The full variable domain, rest sourced from reference TRBV11-3 and TRBJ2-2, is EAGVVQSPRYKIIEKKQPVAFWCNPISGHNTLYWYLQNLGQGPELLIRYENEEAVDDSQLPKDRFSAERLKGVDSTLKIQPAELGDSAVYLCASSRGDTGELFFGEGSRLTVL.